This T cell receptor (beta chain) was obtained from a study of blood T cell repertoires in COVID-19 (dated by TCRdb to the early 2020s). Background on the whole study: Samples from collaborators originated in the United States, Italy and Spain and spanned both the acute and convalescent phases of COVID-19. The material from the prospective study consisted of cDNA or gDNA derived from T cells, B-cell-depleted T cells, or PBMCs. A freely available public database, intended as a resource for researchers studying the immune response to SARS-CoV-2, is where the repertoires were released. The sample metadata nearly always contained a de-identified subject ID, COVID-19 status, age in years and sex. Samples were obtained from the ongoing ImmuneRACE study (first 160 participants) and from 1,254 subjects provided by 6 global collaborators. The dataset comprised deeply sampled blood TCRbeta repertoires from subjects exposed to, actively infected with, or recovered from COVID-19. HLA class I and class II types, where available, came from metadata supplied by the sample provider rather than from assay-based typing.

The germline V gene (reference sequence) yields SGHAT for CDR1 and FQDESV for CDR2. There are 15 amino acids in the CDR3, from cysteine to phenylalanine inclusive. Only the CDR3 portion is preserved as DNA: 45 bases, with reading frame beginning at the first base. The V end loses 5 bases and the J end loses 1 base, and a stretch of 13 bases separates them. Whole blood was collected in K2EDTA tubes by collaborating institutions according to the institutions' own protocols. Collaborator samples were shipped for TCRbeta analysis as frozen whole blood, isolated PBMCs, or DNA extracted from either sample type. As for this clone: This receptor's antigen is unknown. It has no much larger one-base neighbor in the sample; base qualities were not kept.

Points the paper makes about the study in general: The amount of clinical and demographic metadata varied by source and participant and was provided uncurated.

TCRbeta CDR3 regions were amplified from genomic DNA by means of the immunoSEQ Assay, a bias-controlled multiplex PCR. In the source study's methods: Within the assay, amplification of reference gene primers was used to estimate how many nucleated cells each sample contained. To quantify the absolute abundance of each unique TCRbeta CDR3 rearrangement, sequence reads were collapsed and filtered. For each sample, productive Simpson clonality was calculated as the square root of Simpson's diversity index over productive rearrangements. In its TCRdb copy, this immuneACCESS table keeps in-frame sequences only and misses some clones. Where compared with another copy, unresolved V genes explain less than half of these, and the others have no known cause. V and J calls plus clone size are reproduced from that table; the DNA served to infer D and trimming. The sample table shows under 45,000 clones, and 77% are seen once. Of the sample, approximately 30% is held by the ten largest clones.

Sequenced material: peripheral blood. The clonotype originates from a woman aged 70-85 years with acute or convalescent COVID-19. The V and J segments used are TRBV11-1 and TRBJ2-3; there is no confident call for the D gene. Read as DNA, the sequence is TGTGCCAGCAGCAGAAGTGGTGGGCGCACAGATACGCAGTATTTT. It is translated as CASSRSGGRTDTQYF.